The 25 T cell receptor beta chains reported below all come from one sample, sequenced in a study of blood T cell repertoires in COVID-19. The assay was immunoSEQ multiplex PCR, and TCRdb's table has in-frame clones only and misses some. The repertoire has more than 40,000 clones, 70% to 90% of them found once; the top ten carry 3% to 3.5%. Sequencing input: PBMCs or T cells enriched from blood (not recorded which). These receptors were obtained from a woman between 50 and 59 years old who had recovered from COVID-19.

The genes are TRBV28 and TRBJ1-4; 7 bases map to TRBD1. The CDR3 runs to 14 residues. CDR1 is MDHEN and CDR2 is SYDVKM in the germline V gene. With 7 bases clipped from V and 7 bases from J, the junction kept 9 bases outside the gene matches. The CDR3 DNA sequence: TGTGCCAGCATCTATGGAGGGGGCGGTGAAAAACTGTTTTTT. Encoded protein: CASIYGGGGEKLFF. Variable domain in full (rest from reference TRBV28 and TRBJ1-4): DVKVTQSSRYLVKRTGEKVFLECVQDMDHENMFWYRQDPGLGLRLIYFSYDVKMKEKGDIPEGYSVSREKKERFSLILESASTNQTSMYLCASIYGGGGEKLFFGSGTQLSVL.

The rearrangement links TRBV2 to TRBJ1-4; D is uncertain. Per the germline V gene, CDR1 is SNHLY and CDR2 is FYNNEI. The germline V and J ends were trimmed by 6 bases and 4 bases, with 9 bases remaining between them. This CDR3 is 13 amino acids long. The CDR3 sequence: CASRSWLNEKLFF. CDR3 sequence (DNA): TGTGCCAGCAGGTCGTGGCTTAATGAAAAACTGTTTTTT.

The chain joins TRBV6-1 to TRBJ1-1, with 8 positions matching TRBD1. Germline V gene data show CDR1 as MNHNS and CDR2 as SASEGT. J lost 4 bases, V lost 3 bases, and 4 bases had no gene match. This CDR3 is 14 amino acids long. The CDR3 nucleotides are TGTGCCAGCAGTGACAGGGGGCGGTTCACTGAAGCTTTCTTT. Amino acids: CASSDRGRFTEAFF.

This clone appeared a single time. The V and J genes are TRBV6-6 and TRBJ1-5; weak D call: TRBD1 (5 bases). The germline V and J ends were trimmed by 8 bases and 0 bases, with 17 bases remaining between them. CDR1 MNHNY and CDR2 SVGAGI come from the germline V gene (reference sequence). The CDR3 is made up of 16 amino acids. The CDR3 here is CASLDFQGNSNQPQHF. The CDR3 DNA is TGTGCCAGCCTGGATTTCCAGGGAAATAGCAATCAGCCCCAGCATTTT.

The V call is TRBV6-5, the J call TRBJ1-2; D is uncertain. This CDR3 comprises 14 residues. The germline CDR1 and CDR2 sequences are MNHEY and SVGAGI. Trimming removed 5 bases at V and 3 bases at J, with 13 bases between. The CDR3 DNA sequence: TGTGCCAGCAGTCCGGAGGGAGCGTACTATGGCTACACCTTC. Its protein product is CASSPEGAYYGYTF.

The chain combines TRBV27 with TRBJ1-2; maybe TRBD1 (5 bases). Germline CDR1 MNHEY, CDR2 SMNVEV (reference sequence). The CDR3 is 13 amino acids. Trimming took off 9 bases at V and 4 bases at J, with 15 bases between the two ends. Written as DNA, the CDR3 is TGTGCCAGTCGTGGGGCAAGTCCCTATGGCTACACCTTC. Amino acid sequence: CASRGASPYGYTF.

V gene TRBV18 combines with J gene TRBJ2-2; weak D call: TRBD1 (5 bases). This CDR3 has 16 residues. Trimming left V 1 base short and J 1 base short, with 10 bases between. CDR1 and CDR2 from the germline V gene are KGHSH and LQKENI. In nucleotides, the CDR3 is TGTGCCAGCTCACCACAGGCAGGGTGGAACACCGGGGAGCTGTTTTTT. Its protein product is CASSPQAGWNTGELFF.

Only one count was recorded for this clone. V is TRBV5-1 and J is TRBJ2-1; D is unclear. The CDR3 has 11 amino acids. V lost 3 bases to trimming and J lost 8 bases, with 6 bases between them. Germline-derived CDR1 and CDR2 are SGHRS and YFSETQ. CDR3 loop: CASSYLYEQFF. The CDR3, as DNA: TGCGCCAGCAGCTACCTATATGAGCAGTTCTTC. The full variable domain, in which reference TRBV5-1 and TRBJ2-1 provide the parts outside the CDR3, is KAGVTQTPRYLIKTRGQQVTLSCSPISGHRSVSWYQQTPGQGLQFLFEYFSETQRNKGNFPGRFSGRQFSNSRSEMNVSTLELGDSALYLCASSYLYEQFFGPGTRLTVL.

The rearrangement uses TRBV19 and TRBJ1-4, with D unresolved. Trimming pared 5 bases from V and 0 bases from J, leaving 10 bases between. Germline V gives CDR1 LNHDA, CDR2 SQIVND (reference sequence). The CDR3 totals 15 residues. The CDR3 here is CASSQAIATNEKLFF. CDR3 DNA sequence: TGTGCCAGTAGTCAGGCGATTGCAACTAATGAAAAACTGTTTTTT. The full variable domain, completed using reference TRBV19 and TRBJ1-4, is DGGITQSPKYLFRKEGQNVTLSCEQNLNHDAMYWYRQDPGQGLRLIYYSQIVNDFQKGDIAEGYSVSREKKESFPLTVTSAQKNPTAFYLCASSQAIATNEKLFFGSGTQLSVL.

This sequence joins TRBV28 and TRBJ2-2; tentatively, D is TRBD2 (7 bases). Germline-derived CDR1 and CDR2 are MDHEN and SYDVKM. The CDR3 contains 15 residues. V was cut by 3 bases and J by 6 bases, with 14 bases left in between. The CDR3 loop reads CASSLGGADAGELFF. CDR3 nucleotide sequence: TGTGCCAGCAGTTTGGGGGGGGCTGACGCCGGGGAGCTGTTTTTT.

The gene calls are TRBV27 and TRBJ1-2; 8 bases agree with TRBD1. There are 13 residues in the CDR3. Unmatched junction bases numbered 7, after V lost 5 bases and J lost 8 bases. Germline CDR1 and CDR2: MNHEY and SMNVEV (reference sequence). CDR3 sequence (DNA): TGTGCCAGCAGTCCCAGGACAGGGAACGGCTACACCTTC. It codes for CASSPRTGNGYTF.

This rearrangement joins TRBV19 to TRBJ2-1, with a possible D match to TRBD2 (6 bases). V lost 3 bases to trimming and J lost 4 bases, with 16 bases between them. Germline assignment: CDR1 LNHDA and CDR2 SQIVND (reference sequence). The CDR3 has 16 amino acids. DNA for the CDR3: TGTGCCAGTAGTATCGGGGATGGAGGGATATACAATGAGCAGTTCTTC. It encodes CASSIGDGGIYNEQFF.

The J gene is TRBJ2-7, the V gene TRBV5-5; D is possibly TRBD2 (5 bases). The V and J ends lost 4 bases and 3 bases respectively, with 17 bases between them. The germline V gene has CDR1 SGHKS and CDR2 YYEKEE (reference sequence). The CDR3 has 15 residues. CDR3: CASSPYLSGVYEQYF. The CDR3 nucleotides read TGTGCCAGCAGCCCCTACCTGAGCGGAGTCTACGAGCAGTACTTC.

The chain is built from TRBV18 and TRBJ2-3, with a possible D match to TRBD1 (5 bases). V lost 0 bases to trimming and J lost 10 bases, with 20 bases between them. This CDR3 comprises 16 residues. The germline V gene has CDR1 KGHSH and CDR2 LQKENI. DNA for the CDR3: TGTGCCAGCTCACCACCGAGCAGGGAAGGAGCTGGGGCGCAGTATTTT. Its translation: CASSPPSREGAGAQYF.

The chain joins TRBV5-1 to TRBJ2-3; D gene unclear. There are 14 residues in the CDR3. V lost 4 bases and J 0 bases, leaving 9 bases between the germline ends. Germline CDR1 SGHRS, CDR2 YFSETQ. The CDR3, as DNA: TGCGCCAGCAGCACTATAGTGAGCACAGATACGCAGTATTTT. Translated, it gives CASSTIVSTDTQYF.

The chain is built from TRBV7-2 and TRBJ2-1, with 14 bases aligning to TRBD2. The junction had 0 bases not matched to a gene; V was cut back by 4 bases and J by 4 bases. Germline loops: CDR1 SGHTA, CDR2 FQGNSA. The CDR3 is 15 residues long. For the CDR3, the DNA is TGTGCCAGCAGCTGGACTAGCGGGGGGTACAATGAGCAGTTCTTC. This sequence encodes CASSWTSGGYNEQFF.

This clone came up once. This sequence joins TRBV9 and TRBJ1-4, with a possible D match to TRBD1 (6 bases). Per the germline V gene, CDR1 is SGDLS and CDR2 is YYNGEE. The CDR3 sequence is 15 residues long. The germline V and J ends were trimmed by 3 bases and 1 base, with 10 bases remaining between them. In DNA, the CDR3 is TGTGCCAGCAGCGAGGGACACCTAACTAATGAAAAACTGTTTTTT. Amino acids: CASSEGHLTNEKLFF.

The chain links TRBV21-1 to TRBJ2-4; the table gives TRBD2 as D, unverified against the DNA. TRBV21-1 is tagged as a pseudogene. The CDR3 is 12 residues long. The chain's CDR3 is CASSKTLAGWYF. The CDR3 DNA follows: TGTGCCAGCAGCAAGACACTAGCGGGGTGGTACTTC.

The genes are TRBV18 and TRBJ2-5; TRBD1 matches 8 bases. V lost 1 base and J lost 5; bases outside the gene matches: 12. Germline CDR1 and CDR2: KGHSH and LQKENI. CDR3 length equals 17 residues. This CDR3 is CASSPLSTARGLETQYF. CDR3 DNA sequence: TGTGCCAGCTCACCACTCTCTACGGCCAGGGGGCTCGAGACCCAGTACTTC.

V usage is TRBV24-1 and J usage is TRBJ2-3, with TRBD1 matching 10 bases. V shed 9 bases and J 6 bases; nucleotides not matched to a gene: 8. Germline V gene sequence: CDR1 KGHDR, CDR2 SFDVKD. This CDR3 comprises 14 residues. CDR3 sequence (DNA): TGTGCCACCCGCGGGACAGGGGTTACGGATACGCAGTATTTT. Its protein is CATRGTGVTDTQYF.

The chain carries TRBV2 and TRBJ2-7; a weak D match, TRBD2 (6 bases). Trimming stripped 11 bases from V and 3 bases from J, with 20 bases between. Germline CDR1 SNHLY, CDR2 FYNNEI. This CDR3 has 14 amino acids. The CDR3 loop reads CASDWGEPSYEQYF. Written as DNA, the CDR3 is TGTGCCTCCGACTGGGGGGAGCCGAGCTACGAGCAGTACTTC.

The genes are TRBV27 and TRBJ2-1; perhaps TRBD1 as D (6 bases). The V gene lost 5 bases and the J gene lost 7 bases, with 18 bases spanning the gap. Germline V CDR1 and CDR2: MNHEY, SMNVEV (reference sequence). The length of the CDR3 is 15 residues. CDR3 nucleotides: TGTGCCAGCAGTCCGACGACAGGCCATCATAATGAGCAGTTCTTC. Its protein product is CASSPTTGHHNEQFF.

V usage is TRBV7-6 and J usage is TRBJ2-6; TRBD1 might be the D (5 bases). The CDR3 runs 18 residues. Germline CDR1 SGHVS, CDR2 FNYEAQ. V lost 2 bases and J lost 0, with 14 bases in between. The CDR3 loop is CASSLTGRPSSGANVLTF. CDR3 bases: TGTGCCAGCAGCTTAACAGGCAGACCCTCCTCTGGGGCCAACGTCCTGACTTTC. The full variable domain, its missing parts supplied by reference TRBV7-6 and TRBJ2-6, is GAGVSQSPRYKVTKRGQDVALRCDPISGHVSLYWYRQALGQGPEFLTYFNYEAQQDKSGLPNDRFSAERPEGSISTLTIQRTEQRDSAMYRCASSLTGRPSSGANVLTFGAGSRLTVL.

This chain uses TRBV6-2 or TRBV6-3 with TRBJ2-2, with a possible D match to TRBD1 (5 bases). From germline, CDR1 is MNHEY and CDR2 SVGEGT. The germline V and J ends were trimmed by 2 bases and 7 bases, with 17 bases remaining between them. There are 16 residues in the CDR3. Here the CDR3 DNA reads TGTGCCAGCAGTTACCAGCCTCCAGGGTCTGGCGGGGAGCTGTTTTTT. Translation gives CASSYQPPGSGGELFF.

In its sample, this clone was seen a few times. The rearrangement links TRBV7-2 to TRBJ2-5; 9 nucleotides align to TRBD2. CDR1 is SGHTA and CDR2 is FQGNSA in the germline V gene. The ends lost 6 bases at V and 8 bases at J; junction bases unmatched: 7. The CDR3 length is 13 residues. The CDR3 DNA reads TGTGCCAGCAGTCTCCCGGGACTAGCCACCCAGTACTTC. It encodes CASSLPGLATQYF. Supplemented by reference TRBV7-2 and TRBJ2-5, the full variable domain reads GAGVSQSPSNKVTEKGKDVELRCDPISGHTALYWYRQSLGQGLEFLIYFQGNSAPDKSGLPSDRFSAERTGGSVSTLTIQRTQQEDSAVYLCASSLPGLATQYFGPGTRLLVL.